These T cell receptor beta chains were read from a single sample in a study of blood T cell repertoires in COVID-19. Assay used: immunoSEQ multiplex PCR; TCRdb lists only in-frame clones, some missing. The repertoire holds about 140,000 clones, with almost 90% as singletons. The sample comprised peripheral blood. The receptors here all came from a woman aged 60-75 years with acute or convalescent COVID-19. CDR3s include the opening cysteine and the closing phenylalanine or tryptophan. Each record gives: CDR3 protein, CDR3 DNA, D gene, V gene, clone size, J gene. D genes are given only for firm matches. Clone size is stated in some rows and not others, as once, few, many or a class when expanded.

cdr3_aa: CASSYLRGDRGYTF
cdr3_nt: TGTGCCAGCAGTTACTTACGGGGGGATCGTGGCTACACCTTC
d_call: NA
v_call: TRBV6-6
clone_size: NA
j_call: TRBJ1-2

cdr3_aa: CASSNEGDFSGNTIYF
cdr3_nt: TGTGCCAGCAGTAACGAAGGGGACTTCTCTGGAAACACCATATATTTT
d_call: NA
v_call: TRBV6-6
clone_size: NA
j_call: TRBJ1-3

cdr3_aa: CASSQNPSSYNEQFF
cdr3_nt: TGCGCCAGCAGCCAAAACCCTAGCTCCTACAATGAGCAGTTCTTC
d_call: NA
v_call: TRBV4-3
clone_size: NA
j_call: TRBJ2-1

cdr3_aa: CASEEGRSNQPQHF
cdr3_nt: TGTGCCAGCGAGGAGGGGCGGAGCAATCAGCCCCAGCATTTT
d_call: NA
v_call: TRBV2
clone_size: NA
j_call: TRBJ1-5

cdr3_aa: CASSVRQGGGQETQYF
cdr3_nt: TGCGCCAGCAGCGTAAGACAGGGCGGGGGGCAAGAGACCCAGTACTTC
d_call: NA
v_call: TRBV5-1
clone_size: once
j_call: TRBJ2-5

cdr3_aa: CSVEGDRGFYGYTF
cdr3_nt: TGCAGCGTTGAAGGGGACAGGGGATTCTATGGCTACACCTTC
d_call: TRBD1
v_call: TRBV29-1
clone_size: NA
j_call: TRBJ1-2

cdr3_aa: CAWSARGTAGNTIYF
cdr3_nt: TGTGCCTGGAGTGCCCGTGGGACAGCTGGAAACACCATATATTTT
d_call: TRBD1
v_call: TRBV30
clone_size: once
j_call: TRBJ1-3

cdr3_aa: CASSQGQGTGQPQHF
cdr3_nt: TGTGCCAGCAGCCAGGGACAGGGGACGGGTCAGCCCCAGCATTTT
d_call: TRBD1
v_call: TRBV3-1/TRBV3-2
clone_size: NA
j_call: TRBJ1-5

cdr3_aa: CASTRRSSYEQYF
cdr3_nt: TGTGCCAGCACCCGACGGAGCTCCTACGAGCAGTACTTC
d_call: NA
v_call: TRBV28
clone_size: NA
j_call: TRBJ2-7

cdr3_aa: CASSFTGAYEQYF
cdr3_nt: TGTGCCAGCAGCTTTACAGGGGCCTACGAGCAGTACTTC
d_call: TRBD1
v_call: TRBV7-2
clone_size: NA
j_call: TRBJ2-7

cdr3_aa: CASSPAPPSYNEQFF
cdr3_nt: TGTGCCAGCAGTCCTGCGCCCCCCTCCTACAATGAGCAGTTCTTC
d_call: NA
v_call: TRBV6-5
clone_size: NA
j_call: TRBJ2-1

cdr3_aa: CASSDVGVGGNYGYTF
cdr3_nt: TGTGCCAGCAGTGACGTGGGTGTGGGAGGGAACTATGGCTACACCTTC
d_call: NA
v_call: TRBV2
clone_size: NA
j_call: TRBJ1-2

cdr3_aa: CASSSTTGGRQPQHF
cdr3_nt: TGTGCCAGCTCATCCACGACAGGGGGACGGCAGCCCCAGCATTTT
d_call: TRBD1
v_call: TRBV18
clone_size: NA
j_call: TRBJ1-5

cdr3_aa: CASSLWTGTHGYTF
cdr3_nt: TGTGCCAGCAGCTTATGGACAGGGACTCATGGCTACACCTTC
d_call: TRBD1
v_call: TRBV7-9
clone_size: once
j_call: TRBJ1-2

cdr3_aa: CASSLMVGSTEAFF
cdr3_nt: TGTGCCAGCAGTTTAATGGTAGGGAGCACTGAAGCTTTCTTT
d_call: NA
v_call: TRBV28
clone_size: NA
j_call: TRBJ1-1

cdr3_aa: CAISETSGGSYNSPLHF
cdr3_nt: TGTGCCATCAGTGAGACCTCAGGGGGCTCCTATAATTCACCCCTCCACTTT
d_call: TRBD1
v_call: TRBV10-3
clone_size: NA
j_call: TRBJ1-6

cdr3_aa: CASSFKAGGSDTQYF
cdr3_nt: TGTGCCAGCAGCTTCAAAGCGGGGGGTTCAGATACGCAGTATTTT
d_call: TRBD2
v_call: TRBV7-2
clone_size: NA
j_call: TRBJ2-3